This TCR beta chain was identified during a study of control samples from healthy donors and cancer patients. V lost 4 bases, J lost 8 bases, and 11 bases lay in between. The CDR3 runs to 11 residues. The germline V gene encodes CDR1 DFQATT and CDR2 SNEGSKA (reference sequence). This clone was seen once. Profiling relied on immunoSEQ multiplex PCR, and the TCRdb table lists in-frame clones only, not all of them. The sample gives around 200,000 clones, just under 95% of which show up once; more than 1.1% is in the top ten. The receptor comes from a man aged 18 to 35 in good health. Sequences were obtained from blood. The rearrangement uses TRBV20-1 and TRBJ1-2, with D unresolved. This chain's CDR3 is CSATSPSGYTF. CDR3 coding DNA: TGCAGTGCTACAAGCCCTAGCGGCTACACCTTC.